The 12 T cell receptor beta chains given below trace back to one sample, sequenced in a study of T cells after posttransplantation cyclophosphamide. Some clones are missing from TCRdb's copy, which holds only in-frame ones; the method was immunoSEQ multiplex PCR. In the table there are about 13,000 clones, around 83% of which are singletons. Sequenced: memory CD4+ T cells sorted from PBMCs. The receptor source for this set is a man aged 50 to 60 in good health, CMV-negative, and a related stem cell transplant donor.

The genes are TRBV5-1 and TRBJ2-1, with 11 bases that match TRBD1. V gave up 0 bases and J gave up 8 bases; unmatched junction bases: 25. The CDR3 consists of 22 residues. The germline gives CDR1 SGHRS, CDR2 YFSETQ. The CDR3 DNA reads TGCGCCAGCAGCTTGGAGGGGGTGAGGTCCCTCGGGCGGACAGGGGGCTGGGATGAGCAGTTCTTC. It specifies CASSLEGVRSLGRTGGWDEQFF.

This chain uses TRBV4-2 with TRBJ1-1, with D tentatively TRBD1 (6 bases). The CDR3 contains 15 residues. V was trimmed by 6 bases and J by 0 bases, leaving 14 bases between them. Looked up from germline, CDR1 is LGHNA and CDR2 is YNFKEQ. DNA of the CDR3: TGTGCCAGCAGTCCCCTCGCAGGGGTGAACACTGAAGCTTTCTTT. Residues: CASSPLAGVNTEAFF.

The genes are TRBV27 and TRBJ1-1; the D gene is possibly TRBD1 (5 bases). Germline V gives CDR1 MNHEY, CDR2 SMNVEV (reference sequence). The germline V and J ends were trimmed by 6 bases and 0 bases, with 17 bases remaining between them. The CDR3 sequence is 16 residues long. CDR3 protein: CASSRDIGAMNTEAFF. The DNA for the CDR3 is TGTGCCAGCAGCCGTGACATAGGGGCAATGAACACTGAAGCTTTCTTT.

The chain recombines TRBV2 with TRBJ1-4, with 10 bases identical to TRBD1. Germline values: CDR1 SNHLY, CDR2 FYNNEI. V gave up 5 bases and J gave up 6 bases; unmatched junction bases: 6. This CDR3 comprises 15 residues. CDR3 coding DNA: TGTGCCAGCAGTCTTGGACAGGGGGTTGATGAAAAACTGTTTTTT. Translating it yields CASSLGQGVDEKLFF. Using reference TRBV2 and TRBJ1-4 for the parts outside the CDR3, the full variable domain is EPEVTQTPSHQVTQMGQEVILRCVPISNHLYFYWYRQILGQKVEFLVSFYNNEISEKSEIFDDQFSVERPDGSNFTLKIRSTKLEDSAMYFCASSLGQGVDEKLFFGSGTQLSVL.

This clone occurred a few times. V gene TRBV27 combines with J gene TRBJ2-7, with 8 bases identical to TRBD2. Germline CDR1 reads MNHEY; CDR2 reads SMNVEV (reference sequence). J lost 2 bases, V lost 4 bases, and 4 bases had no gene match. CDR3 length equals 14 residues. Here the CDR3 reads CASSSRGGPYEQYF. The DNA for the CDR3 is TGTGCCAGCAGTTCCCGGGGGGGCCCCTACGAGCAGTACTTC.

This clone appeared a single time. This rearrangement joins TRBV5-6 to TRBJ2-5, with 10 bases lining up with TRBD2. The CDR3 runs 15 residues. Germline V CDR1 and CDR2: SGHDT, YYEEEE. Trimming cost V 4 bases and J 1 base; bases outside gene matches: 4. Here the CDR3 DNA reads TGTGCCAGCAGCGGGTTAGCGGGGGGCCAAGAGACCCAGTACTTC. Translation gives CASSGLAGGQETQYF.

This clone was counted a single time. The J gene is TRBJ1-1, the V gene TRBV18; a weak D match, TRBD1 (5 bases). Trimming cost V 2 bases and J 8 bases, with 18 bases left between them. Germline loops: CDR1 KGHSH, CDR2 LQKENI. CDR3 length equals 15 residues. The CDR3 nucleotides are TGTGCCAGCTCACCAAAGTCCGGGGGGACCGTCGAAGCTTTCTTT. Amino acid sequence: CASSPKSGGTVEAFF.

The V gene is TRBV29-1, the J gene TRBJ1-2; 10 bases align to TRBD1. J gave up 4 bases and V 4 bases, and 6 bases lay outside the gene matches. Germline V gives CDR1 SQVTM, CDR2 ANQGSEA. This CDR3 is 14 amino acids long. DNA for the CDR3: TGCAGCGTTGGGGGTCGGGACAGGGGCTATGGCTACACCTTC. Protein product: CSVGGRDRGYGYTF.

This clone has more than one count but fewer than ten. The V and J genes are TRBV7-9 and TRBJ1-3; D is unclear. The germline CDR1 and CDR2 sequences are SEHNR and FQNEAQ (reference sequence). This CDR3 comprises 14 residues. The CDR3, as DNA: TGTGCATGGGAAATTAGGAGGTCTGGAAACACCATATATTTT. Its protein is CAWEIRRSGNTIYF.

The chain combines TRBV7-2 with TRBJ2-2; perhaps TRBD2 as D (6 bases). V lost 7 bases to trimming and J lost 2 bases, with 17 bases between them. Germline V gene lookup returns CDR1 SGHTA and CDR2 FQGNSA. This CDR3 comprises 16 residues. The CDR3 DNA reads as TGTGCCAGCATCCGCGGAGGGCTAGTAAACACCGGGGAGCTGTTTTTT. Protein: CASIRGGLVNTGELFF. The full variable domain, rest sourced from reference TRBV7-2 and TRBJ2-2, is GAGVSQSPSNKVTEKGKDVELRCDPISGHTALYWYRQSLGQGLEFLIYFQGNSAPDKSGLPSDRFSAERTGGSVSTLTIQRTQQEDSAVYLCASIRGGLVNTGELFFGEGSRLTVL.

The chain combines TRBV6-5 with TRBJ1-1, with unresolved D. CDR3 length equals 12 residues. Trimming took off 6 bases at V and 0 bases at J, with 5 bases between the two ends. CDR1 is MNHEY and CDR2 is SVGAGI in the germline V gene. CDR3 sequence (DNA): TGTGCCAGCAGCGAGTTGAACACTGAAGCTTTCTTT. It specifies CASSELNTEAFF.

The rearrangement links TRBV5-5 to TRBJ1-2, with D perhaps TRBD1 (6 bases). Looked up from germline, CDR1 is SGHKS and CDR2 is YYEKEE (reference sequence). The CDR3 sequence is 14 residues long. The V and J ends lost 3 bases and 4 bases respectively, with 13 bases between them. The CDR3 region has the DNA TGTGCCAGCAGCTCCCTGGGGACACCCTATGGCTACACCTTC. It yields the protein CASSSLGTPYGYTF.